This T cell receptor (beta chain) derives from a study of cytomegalovirus exposure and HLA in healthy donors. The study ran its PCR with 60 Vbeta and 13 Jbeta primers. The method was immunoSEQ multiplex PCR; TCRdb's version includes in-frame clones alone and lacks a portion of them. The data show about 120,000 clones, roughly 77% seen once. This clone was counted only a few times. This TCR was recovered from a man aged 50 or older in good health and CMV-seropositive. What was sequenced was PBMCs.

CDR3 in DNA: TGCGCCAGCCTTCAGGGGAACACTGAAGCTTTCTTT. Translating gives CASLQGNTEAFF. V and J are TRBV10-2 and TRBJ1-1, with a tentative D call TRBD1 (5 bases). The CDR3 covers 12 residues. V was clipped by 8 bases and J by 1 base, with 8 bases between them. Germline CDR1 WSHSY, CDR2 SAAADI.